Each of the 23 T cell receptor beta chains below was sequenced from the same sample in a study of read filtering for tumor transcriptome and immune sequencing. Molecular barcoded adaptors covering alpha/delta and beta/gamma chains were used on approximately 400 ng RNA. MiXCR, run by TCRdb on the reads, gives a single entry per CDR3 protein. There are about 41,000 distinct CDR3 sequences in the sample; 10% to 15% occur only once, and 30% lies in the top ten. What was sequenced was a population of CD138-negative cells sorted from bone marrow. The receptor set was obtained from a donor at least 40 years old with multiple myeloma.

The CDR3 reads CSVGTGRTDTQYF. The CDR3 DNA follows: TGCAGCGTGGGGACAGGTCGCACAGATACGCAGTATTTT. The chain couples TRBV29-1 to TRBJ2-3, with 8 positions matching TRBD1. This CDR3 comprises 13 residues. Germline V gives CDR1 SQVTM, CDR2 ANQGSEA. V was clipped by 6 bases and J by 1 base; unmatched bases: 3.

This clonotype has at least ten counts. The chain uses TRBV11-2 and TRBJ2-5; 7 bases are shared with TRBD2. With 5 bases clipped from V and 2 bases from J, the junction kept 14 bases outside the gene matches. Germline V gene lookup returns CDR1 SGHAT and CDR2 FQNNGV. The CDR3 is 17 amino acids. The CDR3 region has the DNA TGTGCCAGCAGCAAGCAGGGCAGCGGGAAATTACAAGAGACCCAGTACTTC. Translated: CASSKQGSGKLQETQYF. The full variable domain, with the rest looked up from reference TRBV11-2 and TRBJ2-5, is EAGVAQSPRYKIIEKRQSVAFWCNPISGHATLYWYQQILGQGPKLLIQFQNNGVVDDSQLPKDRFSAERLKGVDSTLKIQPAKLEDSAVYLCASSKQGSGKLQETQYFGPGTRLLVL.

This clonotype has a count of ten or more. V is TRBV29-1 and J is TRBJ2-5; TRBD2 matches at 7 bases. Germline assignment: CDR1 SQVTM and CDR2 ANQGSEA. J was trimmed by 5 bases and V by 6 bases; bases with no gene match: 12. The CDR3 consists of 14 residues. CDR3 DNA sequence: TGCAGCGTGGGACTATCACGGGATTGGGAGACCCAGTACTTC. It is translated as CSVGLSRDWETQYF. Based on the CDR3 plus reference TRBV29-1 and TRBJ2-5, the full variable domain is SAVISQKPSRDICQRGTSLTIQCQVDSQVTMMFWYRQQPGQSLTLIATANQGSEATYESGFVIDKFPISRPNLTFSTLTVSNMSPEDSSIYLCSVGLSRDWETQYFGPGTRLLVL.

There are many counts of this clonotype. The chain combines TRBV28 with TRBJ2-3; 7 bases align to TRBD2. Germline values: CDR1 MDHEN, CDR2 SYDVKM. V dropped 2 bases and J dropped 3; count of bases not matched to a gene: 5. CDR3 size: 15 residues. CDR3 amino acids: CASSLGGRVTDTQYF. Here the CDR3 DNA reads TGTGCCAGCAGTTTAGGTGGGAGGGTTACAGATACGCAGTATTTT.

This clonotype has at least ten counts. The chain is built from TRBV30 and TRBJ2-1, with a possible D match to TRBD2 (5 bases). Trimming took off 5 bases at V and 4 bases at J, with 15 bases between the two ends. The CDR3 extends over 14 amino acids. CDR1 is GTSNPN, CDR2 SVGIG, per germline (reference sequence). The CDR3 is CAWVTMGLYNEQFF. In DNA, the CDR3 is TGTGCCTGGGTGACTATGGGGTTATACAATGAGCAGTTCTTC.

This clonotype was counted ten times or more. The chain couples TRBV7-8 to TRBJ2-1; 11 nucleotides align to TRBD2. The CDR3 has 13 amino acids. Germline V gene lookup returns CDR1 SGHVS and CDR2 FQNEAQ. V gave up 5 bases and J gave up 12 bases; unmatched junction bases: 6. The CDR3 loop reads CASSTGGTSGQFF. The CDR3 region has the DNA TGTGCCAGCAGCACCGGGGGGACTAGCGGGCAGTTCTTC.

This clonotype occurred many times. This chain links TRBV20-1 with TRBJ2-7, with D maybe TRBD2 (6 bases). The CDR3 covers 15 residues. Germline CDR1 is DFQATT and CDR2 is SNEGSKA (reference sequence). V was pared by 3 bases and J by 4 bases, with 19 bases between. Here the CDR3 reads CSASSSGVVGYEQYF. CDR3 bases: TGCAGTGCTAGCAGTAGCGGAGTCGTCGGGTACGAGCAGTACTTC.

In this sample, this clonotype turned up many times. The V gene is TRBV20-1, the J gene TRBJ2-7; D unclear. Trimming took 3 bases from V and 2 from J, leaving 14 bases between them. This CDR3 spans 14 amino acids. In germline, CDR1 is DFQATT, CDR2 SNEGSKA (reference sequence). CDR3 DNA: TGCAGTGCTAGTTTCCGCGTACCTCCCTACGAGCAGTACTTC. Amino acid sequence: CSASFRVPPYEQYF.

At least ten counts were recorded for this clonotype. This chain links TRBV9 with TRBJ2-2; the D gene could be TRBD1 or TRBD2 (6 bases each). The CDR3 is made up of 15 amino acids. Germline V CDR1 and CDR2: SGDLS, YYNGEE. With 1 base removed from V and 1 base from J, the gap between germline ends came to 8 bases. The CDR3 is CASSVRGRNTGELFF. CDR3 nucleotide sequence: TGTGCCAGCAGCGTACGGGGGCGGAACACCGGGGAGCTGTTTTTT.

This rearrangement joins TRBV4-3 to TRBJ2-3; 13 nucleotides match TRBD2. With V trimmed by 4 bases and J by 3 bases, 19 bases remained unmatched. The length of the CDR3 is 21 residues. The germline gives CDR1 LGHNA, CDR2 YSLEER. The CDR3 spells CASSRDGTSGIFGVQTDTQYF. The DNA of the CDR3 is TGCGCCAGCAGCCGCGACGGGACTAGCGGGATATTCGGAGTCCAGACAGATACGCAGTATTTT.

Judged by abundance, this clonotype is medium-sized (0.01 to 0.1%). The chain has TRBV29-1 and TRBJ1-1, with D perhaps TRBD1 (5 bases). The CDR3 loop spans 14 amino acids. Germline V gene data show CDR1 as SQVTM and CDR2 as ANQGSEA. V lost 5 bases, J lost 2 bases, and 15 bases lay in between. The CDR3: CSVRGAGRNTEAFF. In DNA form, the CDR3 reads TGCAGCGTTCGAGGGGCAGGGCGAAACACTGAAGCTTTCTTT.

The sample holds many counts of this clonotype. The chain recombines TRBV11-2 with TRBJ2-4; TRBD1 or TRBD2 may be the D gene (5 bases each). Between the trimmed V and J ends, which lost 5 bases and 4 bases, there was a span of 18 bases. CDR1 and CDR2 from the germline V gene are SGHAT and FQNNGV. The length of the CDR3 is 16 residues. CDR3 in DNA: TGTGCCAGCAGCCACCCCGGGACGTTCCCAAAAAACATTCAGTACTTC. Protein sequence: CASSHPGTFPKNIQYF. The entire variable domain, with the rest obtained from reference TRBV11-2 and TRBJ2-4, is as follows: EAGVAQSPRYKIIEKRQSVAFWCNPISGHATLYWYQQILGQGPKLLIQFQNNGVVDDSQLPKDRFSAERLKGVDSTLKIQPAKLEDSAVYLCASSHPGTFPKNIQYFGAGTRLSVL.

This clonotype was seen a few times. The chain links TRBV24-1 to TRBJ2-4, with a tentative D call TRBD1 (6 bases). Germline V gene sequence: CDR1 KGHDR, CDR2 SFDVKD. CDR3 size: 14 residues. V was cut by 4 bases and J by 7 bases, with 13 bases left in between. The CDR3 sequence: CATSDSDSSNIQYF. The CDR3 region has the DNA TGTGCCACCAGTGACTCGGACAGTTCGAACATTCAGTACTTC.

This clonotype was seen repeatedly, ten times or more. The chain is built from TRBV7-3 and TRBJ2-1, with a tentative D call TRBD1 (5 bases). V shed 4 bases and J shed 5 bases, with 12 bases lying between them. CDR3 size: 14 residues. Looked up from germline, CDR1 is SGHTA and CDR2 is FQGTGA. CDR3 protein: CASSSGPDNNEQFF. The DNA for the CDR3 is TGTGCCAGCAGCTCTGGGCCGGACAACAATGAGCAGTTCTTC. The whole variable domain, filled in from reference TRBV7-3 and TRBJ2-1, reads GAGVSQTPSNKVTEKGKYVELRCDPISGHTALYWYRQSLGQGPEFLIYFQGTGAADDSGLPNDRFFAVRPEGSVSTLKIQRTERGDSAVYLCASSSGPDNNEQFFGPGTRLTVL.

This clonotype showed up just a few times. The conserved final phenylalanine or tryptophan is absent from the CDR3, which likely points to a read error. This chain links TRBV7-9 with TRBJ2-5; TRBD1 is a possible D gene (5 bases). The CDR3 runs 14 residues. CDR1 is SEHNR, CDR2 FQNEAQ, per germline (reference sequence). With 0 bases removed from V and 3 bases from J, the gap between germline ends came to 8 bases. CDR3 DNA: TGTGCCAGCAGCTTAGCGGGCAGGGAAGAGACCCAGTACCTC. Translated: CASSLAGREETQYL.

This clonotype was observed many times. The J gene is TRBJ2-2, the V gene TRBV28; 8 bases line up with TRBD1. The CDR3 has 14 amino acids. After removal of 7 bases from V and 8 bases from J, the junction contained 9 bases not matched to a gene. CDR1 is MDHEN, CDR2 SYDVKM, per germline. CDR3 sequence: CASTTSRGLGELFF. The DNA of the CDR3 is TGTGCCAGCACTACCTCCAGGGGGCTGGGGGAGCTGTTTTTT.

This clonotype was detected many times. The V and J genes are TRBV5-1 and TRBJ2-3, with 10 nucleotides matching TRBD2. With V trimmed by 0 bases and J by 2 bases, 3 bases remained unmatched. Germline-derived CDR1 and CDR2 are SGHRS and YFSETQ. CDR3 length: 16 amino acids. The CDR3 DNA reads as TGCGCCAGCAGCTTGGGGACTAGCGGTCTCACAGATACGCAGTATTTT. Translation gives CASSLGTSGLTDTQYF.

This clonotype has a count of ten or more. The rearrangement uses TRBV30 and TRBJ1-2; 7 bases align to TRBD1. CDR1 GTSNPN and CDR2 SVGIG come from the germline V gene (reference sequence). The V segment lost 8 bases and the J segment 4 bases; nucleotides outside the gene matches: 10. The CDR3 spans 13 residues. The CDR3 nucleotides read TGTGCCGGTACAGGGGCACCCTCCTATGGCTACACCTTC. Encoded protein: CAGTGAPSYGYTF.

There are many counts of this clonotype. The genes are TRBV4-3 and TRBJ1-6; TRBD1 is a possible D gene (5 bases). Trimming took 0 bases from V and 9 from J, leaving 12 bases between them. The CDR3 spans 15 residues. Per germline, CDR1 LGHNA and CDR2 YSLEER. The CDR3 DNA is TGCGCCAGCAGCCAAGATCTTGGGGGAAGTTCACCCCTCCACTTT. Translated: CASSQDLGGSSPLHF.

This clonotype was counted a single time. With only one base between it and a far larger clone, this is likely a read error. V gene TRBV12-3 or TRBV12-4 combines with J gene TRBJ2-1; tentatively, D is TRBD2 (5 bases). Trimming stripped 3 bases from V and 6 bases from J, with 9 bases between. The length of the CDR3 is 13 residues. CDR3 nucleotide sequence: TGTGCCAGCAGTTTGAGGGCCAGCAATGAGCAGTTCTTC. Protein: CASSLRASNEQFF.

About this clonotype itself: A far larger clone is just one base off, so this is likely a read error. V usage is TRBV4-2 and J usage is TRBJ2-7, with 8 bases aligning to TRBD2. V dropped 2 bases and J dropped 7; count of bases not matched to a gene: 13. Germline V CDR1 and CDR2: LGHNA, YNFKEQ. The CDR3 totals 16 residues. The CDR3 DNA reads as TGTGCCAGCAGCCAAACGGGAGGGGTAATATACAATGAGCAGTACTTC. It codes for CASSQTGGVIYNEQYF.

On this clonotype: A single base separates this from a much larger clone, so it may be a read error. The J gene is TRBJ2-2, the V gene TRBV5-1; TRBD1 agrees at 8 bases. CDR3 length equals 15 residues. Germline-derived CDR1 and CDR2 are SGHRS and YFSETQ. The CDR3 here is CASSRGLGNTGEQFF. CDR3 nucleotides: TGCGCCAGCTCCAGGGGGCTCGGCAACACCGGGGAGCAGTTTTTT.

The V call is TRBV28, the J call TRBJ2-7; D possibly corresponds to TRBD1 (7 bases). V was trimmed by 6 bases and J by 2 bases, leaving 14 bases between them. The CDR3 consists of 14 residues. Germline lookup yields CDR1 MDHEN and CDR2 SYDVKM. CDR3 bases: TGTGCCAGCAGCTTCAGGGGGGTACCCTACGAGCAGTACTTC. It yields the protein CASSFRGVPYEQYF.